The rows below give T cell receptor beta chains drawn from one sample of a study of tumor-infiltrating lymphocytes in primary liver carcinoma. TCRdb processed the multiplex PCR reads anew with MiXCR; each CDR3 protein has one entry. The sample lists tens of thousands of distinct CDR3 sequences, 71% occurring once. The sample taken for sequencing was liver tumor tissue from sampling region 4. All receptors derive from a woman in her fifties or sixties with primary liver carcinoma and hepatitis B virus infection. Each CDR3 is given with its conserved first and last residue. Each record gives: J gene, clone size, D gene, V gene, CDR3 DNA, CDR3 protein. D genes are given only for firm matches. Rows give clone size only sometimes, using once, few, many, or a class for an expanded clone.

>TRBJ2-7|many|.|TRBV6-5
TGTGCCAGCAGTCGAGACAGGATGCAGGGCGAGCAGTACTTC
CASSRDRMQGEQYF
>TRBJ2-7|.|.|TRBV20-1
TGCAGTGCTAAGGGGGGCGGATACGATCAGTACTTC
CSAKGGGYDQYF
>TRBJ2-1|many|.|TRBV11-3
TGTGCCAGCAGCTTAAATGCCAATGAGCAGTTCTTC
CASSLNANEQFF
>TRBJ1-4|.|TRBD1|TRBV11-2
TGTACCAGCAGCAAGGGGGACAGGAGGACGGAAAAACTGTTTTTT
CTSSKGDRRTEKLFF
>TRBJ1-4|many|TRBD1|TRBV5-1
TGCGCCAGCAGCTTCTCCGGTGCGGGGACAGGGGATGAAAAACTGTTTTTT
CASSFSGAGTGDEKLFF
>TRBJ2-3|.|TRBD1|TRBV12-3/TRBV12-4
TGTGCCATCAGCCCCTGGCAGGGGGCAACAGATACGCAATATTTT
CAISPWQGATDTQYF
>TRBJ2-2|.|.|TRBV5-1
TGCGCCAGCAACAGGGACGATTACACCGGGGAGCTGTTTTTT
CASNRDDYTGELFF
>TRBJ2-2|.|TRBD2|TRBV6-6
TGTGCCAGCAGTTCCGAGGGGCTAGCGGGAATCGGGGAGCTGTTTTTT
CASSSEGLAGIGELFF
>TRBJ2-1|many|TRBD2|TRBV28
TGTGCCAGCAGTTTAGTGACTAGCGGGAGAGGTGAGCAGTTCTTC
CASSLVTSGRGEQFF
>TRBJ1-1|many|TRBD1|TRBV6-1
TGTGCCAGCAGTGAAGCGCTTAGGGGCCCGACAGGGAATACTGAAGCTTTCTTT
CASSEALRGPTGNTEAFF
>TRBJ2-2|many|TRBD2|TRBV19
TGTGCCAGTAGTCTCTGGACTAGCACCGGGGAGCTGTTTTTT
CASSLWTSTGELFF
>TRBJ1-1|.|.|TRBV6-1
TGTGCTAGTACCGACCGTTGGAACGCTGAAGCTTTCTTT
CASTDRWNAEAFF
>TRBJ2-1|.|.|TRBV24-1
TGTGCCACCAGTGTAGTCGGGGGGCCCCGGGGTGAGCAGTTCTTC
CATSVVGGPRGEQFF
>TRBJ2-3|.|TRBD2|TRBV11-2
TGTGCCACCAGCTCGGGACTAGCAGGACCGGATACGCAGTATTTT
CATSSGLAGPDTQYF
>TRBJ2-4|.|TRBD2|TRBV6-5
TGTGCCAGCAGTTACCTAGCGGGATACGGGGACATTCAGTACTTC
CASSYLAGYGDIQYF
>TRBJ2-2|.|TRBD1|TRBV4-2
TGTGCCGGCAGCCCGACAGGGGGCCGAACCGGTGAGCTGTTTTTT
CAGSPTGGRTGELFF
>TRBJ2-7|.|TRBD2|TRBV6-1
TGTGCCGGCGGTGGACGGACTAGCGTCACTTACGAGCAGTACTTC
CAGGGRTSVTYEQYF
>TRBJ2-2|.|.|TRBV29-1
TGCAGCCTTGAATTGGGATCAACTACCGGGAAGCTGTTTTTT
CSLELGSTTGKLFF
>TRBJ2-3|.|TRBD2|TRBV11-2
TGTGCCAGCAACTTAGATCTAAGTGGGTTAGCGGGAGAAGGGATAAGTACGCAGTATTTT
CASNLDLSGLAGEGISTQYF
>TRBJ2-7|once|.|TRBV29-1
TGCAATGTTGAAGGCAGCTCCTATGAGCAGTACTTC
CNVEGSSYEQYF
>TRBJ2-7|once|.|TRBV6-5
TGTGCCAGCAGTTCCTCACTTACCTACCATCAGTACTTC
CASSSSLTYHQYF
>TRBJ2-5|.|TRBD1|TRBV28
TGTGTCAGCAGTAACCTAGGGGGCATGAAGACCCAGTACTTC
CVSSNLGGMKTQYF
>TRBJ2-3|.|.|TRBV11-3
TGTGTCAGCAGCTTACGGAGAGACACAGATACGAAGTATTTT
CVSSLRRDTDTKYF
>TRBJ2-7|.|TRBD2|TRBV4-2
TGCGCCAGCAGCCAGCGGGGGAGCTCCTACGAGCGGTACTTC
CASSQRGSSYERYF
>TRBJ2-3|.|.|TRBV6-1
TGTGCCAGAAAACGGACCTCTGGCACAGATACGCAGTATTTT
CARKRTSGTDTQYF
>TRBJ1-5|.|.|TRBV5-6
TGTGCCAGCAGCTTGAATCGGCCGAATAACAATCAGCCCCAGCATTTT
CASSLNRPNNNQPQHF
>TRBJ1-1|.|TRBD1|TRBV7-9
TGTGACAGCAGCTTAGCCGGACAGGGCTCTGAAGCTTTCTTT
CDSSLAGQGSEAFF
>TRBJ2-1|.|TRBD2|TRBV7-3
TGTGCCAGCAGCATGAGCGGGGACCACGATGAGCAGTTCTTC
CASSMSGDHDEQFF
>TRBJ2-7|.|.|TRBV12-3/TRBV12-4
TGTGCCAGCAGTTTTGAACATGGCATCCCCTACGAGCAGTACTTC
CASSFEHGIPYEQYF
>TRBJ2-5|.|.|TRBV11-2
TGTGCTAACAGCAAGACAGTGTTAGAGACCCAGTACTTC
CANSKTVLETQYF
>TRBJ2-1|few|TRBD2|TRBV9
TGTGCCAGCAGGCGGGGGGAACAGGGTCGCGGTGAGCAGTTCTTC
CASRRGEQGRGEQFF
>TRBJ2-3|once|.|TRBV11-2
TGTGCCAGCAGCTTGGGGTTAGCCCCTAGCACAGAAACGCAGTATTTC
CASSLGLAPSTETQYF
>TRBJ2-3|.|.|TRBV11-2
TGCGCCAGCAGCTTAGGGGGAGTAACGTACACGTCAGGTACGCAGTATTTT
CASSLGGVTYTSGTQYF
>TRBJ2-5|.|.|TRBV4-1
TGCACCAGCAGCCAACCGCAAGAGACTCAGTACTTC
CTSSQPQETQYF
>TRBJ1-6|.|.|TRBV7-3
TGTGCCAGCAGCTTAGCGTATAATTCACCCATCCACTTT
CASSLAYNSPIHF
>TRBJ1-3|.|.|TRBV6-5
TGTGCCGGCAGTTACGCGGGCGGAAACACCATATATTTC
CAGSYAGGNTIYF
>TRBJ2-2|.|TRBD1|TRBV20-1
TGCAGTGCAGTGACAGGGGGCACCGGGGAGCTGTTTTTT
CSAVTGGTGELFF
>TRBJ2-7|.|TRBD2|TRBV11-2
TGTGCCAGCAGTCCCCCTTCAGGGACTAGCGGGCAGTACTTC
CASSPPSGTSGQYF
>TRBJ1-1|few|.|TRBV20-1
TGCAGTGCCCTCGAGGGACGAGCGAACACTGAAGCTTTCTTT
CSALEGRANTEAFF
>TRBJ2-1|many|TRBD2|TRBV7-9
TGTGCCAGCAGCTTAGTTCTCGGGCTAGCGGGAGGTTACAATGAGCAGTTCTTC
CASSLVLGLAGGYNEQFF
>TRBJ1-1|.|.|TRBV29-1
TGCAGCGTTGGTGGAGGATGGGGTATGAACACTGAAGCTTTCTTT
CSVGGGWGMNTEAFF
>TRBJ1-1|.|.|TRBV6-1
TGTGCCAGCAGTTACTGGGGGAACACTAAAGCTTTCTTT
CASSYWGNTKAFF
>TRBJ1-1|.|.|TRBV6-5
TGTGCCGGCAGTTACTCAGGACCGAACACTGAAGCGTTCTTT
CAGSYSGPNTEAFF
>TRBJ2-7|.|.|TRBV11-3
TGTGCCAGCAGCGCCAGCGGGACACTACCATCCTACGAGCAGTACTTC
CASSASGTLPSYEQYF
>TRBJ2-7|.|TRBD2|TRBV19
TGTGCCAGTAAGACTAGCGGGAGCTCCTACGAGCAGTACTTC
CASKTSGSSYEQYF
>TRBJ1-1|.|.|TRBV5-1
TGTGCCAGCAGCCTCATCAGGGTGAACACTGAAGCTTTCTTT
CASSLIRVNTEAFF
>TRBJ2-1|many|TRBD2|TRBV5-1
TGCGCCAGCAGCCCCCAAACTTCTAGCGGGTCCTACAATGAGCAGTTCTTC
CASSPQTSSGSYNEQFF
>TRBJ1-4|.|.|TRBV5-1
TGCGCCAGCAGCCGTACCTACGATCCAGCTAATGAAAAACTGTTTTTT
CASSRTYDPANEKLFF
>TRBJ2-1|few|TRBD2|TRBV20-1
TGCAGTGCCAAAAGCGGGAGGGTCGGAAATGAGCAGTTCTTC
CSAKSGRVGNEQFF
>TRBJ1-6|.|TRBD1|TRBV6-1
TGTGTCAGCAGGAAGGACAGGTCCCATAATTCACCCCTCCACTTT
CVSRKDRSHNSPLHF
>TRBJ2-3|.|TRBD2|TRBV29-1
TGCAGCGCTGAGCGGGGGACATATACGCAGTATTTT
CSAERGTYTQYF
>TRBJ1-1|.|.|TRBV7-8
TGTGCCAGCAGCTTAGGAGAGGACACTAAAGCTTTCTTT
CASSLGEDTKAFF
>TRBJ2-3|.|.|TRBV11-2
TGTGCCAGCAGCCTCATCGTCATAGATACGCAGTATTTT
CASSLIVIDTQYF
>TRBJ1-2|.|.|TRBV5-1
TGCGCTAGCAGCTCGGCTGGGGGAGAGAACTATGGCTACACCTTC
CASSSAGGENYGYTF